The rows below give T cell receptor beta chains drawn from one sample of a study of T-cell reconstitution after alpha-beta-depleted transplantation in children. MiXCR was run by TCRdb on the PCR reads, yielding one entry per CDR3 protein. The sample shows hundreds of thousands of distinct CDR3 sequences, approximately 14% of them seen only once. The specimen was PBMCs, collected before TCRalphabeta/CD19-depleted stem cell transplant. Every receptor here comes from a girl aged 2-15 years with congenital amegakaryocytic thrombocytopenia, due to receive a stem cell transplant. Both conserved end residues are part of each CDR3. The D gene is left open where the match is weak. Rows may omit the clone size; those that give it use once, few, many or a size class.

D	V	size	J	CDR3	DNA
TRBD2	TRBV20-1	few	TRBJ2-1	CSARRSGVLYNEQFF	TGCAGTGCTAGGCGGAGCGGGGTCTTGTACAATGAGCAGTTCTTC
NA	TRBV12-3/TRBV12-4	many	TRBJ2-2	CASRTGSGELFF	TGTGCCAGCAGAACAGGGTCCGGGGAGCTGTTTTTT
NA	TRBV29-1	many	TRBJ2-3	CSVEVRPRTKDTQYF	TGCAGCGTTGAAGTACGGCCTCGGACAAAAGATACGCAGTATTTT
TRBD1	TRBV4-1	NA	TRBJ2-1	CASSQGQGVYNEQFF	TGCGCCAGCAGCCAAGGACAGGGGGTCTACAATGAGCAGTTCTTC
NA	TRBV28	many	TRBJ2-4	CASSLASLAKNIQYF	TGTGCCAGCAGTTTGGCCAGCCTAGCCAAAAACATTCAGTACTTC
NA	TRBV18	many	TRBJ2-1	CASSPPGASAFSYNEQFF	TGTGCCAGCTCACCGCCTGGGGCTTCTGCCTTCTCCTACAATGAGCAGTTCTTC
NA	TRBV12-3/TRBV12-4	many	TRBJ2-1	CASSLVPGAYNEQFF	TGTGCCAGCAGTTTAGTTCCAGGGGCCTACAATGAGCAGTTCTTC
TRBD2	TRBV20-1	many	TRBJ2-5	CSAPMTYSGSSQYF	TGCAGTGCTCCTATGACTTATAGCGGGAGTTCCCAGTACTTC
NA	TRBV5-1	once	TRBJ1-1	CASSYWDPGGTEAFF	TGCGCCAGCAGCTACTGGGACCCCGGAGGGACTGAAGCTTTCTTT
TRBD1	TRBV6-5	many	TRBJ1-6	CASSYPPTGAYNSPLHF	TGTGCCAGCAGTTACCCACCGACAGGGGCCTATAATTCACCCCTCCACTTT
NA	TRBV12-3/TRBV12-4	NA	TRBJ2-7	CASSLWQGGEQYF	TGTGCCAGCAGTTTATGGCAGGGTGGCGAGCAGTACTTC
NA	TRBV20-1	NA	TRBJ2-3	CSASFGYTDTQYF	TGCAGTGCCAGTTTCGGCTACACAGATACGCAGTATTTT
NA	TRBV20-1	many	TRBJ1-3	CSARDLVGNTIYF	TGCAGTGCTAGAGATCTGGTTGGAAACACCATATATTTT
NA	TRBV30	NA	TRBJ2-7	CAWSDSYEQYF	TGTGCCTGGAGTGACTCCTACGAGCAGTACTTC
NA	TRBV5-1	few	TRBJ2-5	CASRGGSQETQYF	TGCGCCAGCCGCGGAGGGTCCCAAGAGACCCAGTACTTC
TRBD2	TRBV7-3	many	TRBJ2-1	CASSLTGLAGVGKFF	TGTGCCAGCAGCTTAACGGGACTAGCGGGAGTTGGAAAGTTCTTC
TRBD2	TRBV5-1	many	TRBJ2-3	CASSPPSGSTDTQYF	TGCGCCAGCAGCCCCCCTAGCGGGAGCACAGATACGCAGTATTTT
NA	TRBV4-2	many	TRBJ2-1	CASSRLGEGHRYNEQFF	TGTGCCAGCAGCAGACTAGGCGAGGGGCACCGCTACAATGAGCAGTTCTTC
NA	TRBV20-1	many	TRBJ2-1	CSARRPGSYNEQFF	TGCAGTGCTAGACGTCCCGGGTCCTACAATGAGCAGTTCTTC
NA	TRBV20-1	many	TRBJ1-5	CSATIGMGVVGPQHF	TGCAGTGCTACCATTGGGATGGGGGTGGTAGGGCCCCAGCATTTT
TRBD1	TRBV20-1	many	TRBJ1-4	CSATRTGNEKLFF	TGCAGTGCTACCCGGACAGGGAATGAAAAACTGTTTTTT
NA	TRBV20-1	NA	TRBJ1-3	CSASPFSSGNTIYF	TGCAGTGCTAGCCCTTTTAGCTCTGGAAACACCATATATTTT
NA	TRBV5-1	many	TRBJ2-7	CASSLVGSSAQQYF	TGCGCCAGCAGCTTGGTAGGCAGCTCTGCCCAGCAGTACTTC
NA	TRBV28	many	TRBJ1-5	CASSSEFRTPGTRNQPQHF	TGTGCCAGCAGCAGCGAGTTCAGGACCCCAGGGACGCGCAATCAGCCCCAGCATTTT
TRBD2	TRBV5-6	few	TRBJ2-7	CASTTSGGSIGEQYF	TGTGCCAGCACCACTTCTGGCGGGAGCATAGGCGAGCAGTACTTC
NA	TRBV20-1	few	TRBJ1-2	CSARSGTTVYGYTF	TGCAGTGCTCGTTCCGGGACGACAGTCTATGGCTACACCTTC
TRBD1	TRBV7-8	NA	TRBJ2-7	CASSLSHRDSAYEQYF	TGTGCCAGCAGCTTATCGCACCGGGACAGCGCCTACGAGCAGTACTTC
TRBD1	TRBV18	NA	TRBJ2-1	CASSPLEQGWAEQFF	TGTGCCAGCTCACCACTCGAACAGGGGTGGGCTGAGCAGTTCTTC
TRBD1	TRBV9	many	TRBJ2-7	CASSVRQGYEQYF	TGTGCCAGCAGCGTCAGACAGGGCTACGAGCAGTACTTC
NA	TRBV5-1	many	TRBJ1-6	CASRTPNSPLHF	TGCGCCAGCAGGACGCCCAATTCACCCCTCCACTTT
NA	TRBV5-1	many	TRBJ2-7	CASSFAGRMAYEQYF	TGCGCCAGCAGCTTCGCCGGGAGAATGGCCTACGAGCAGTACTTC
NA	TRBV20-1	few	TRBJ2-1	CSARDGGGVNNEQFF	TGCAGTGCTAGAGATGGTGGGGGAGTAAACAATGAGCAGTTCTTC
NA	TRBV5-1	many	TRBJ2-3	CASSLGGSSTDTQYF	TGCGCCAGCAGTTTAGGTGGTTCTAGCACAGATACGCAGTATTTT
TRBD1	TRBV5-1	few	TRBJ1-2	CASSSAGTEIYGYTF	TGCGCCAGCAGCTCCGCCGGGACAGAGATCTATGGCTACACCTTC
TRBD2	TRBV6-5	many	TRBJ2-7	CASSPGTSGRAKYEQYF	TGTGCCAGCAGTCCCGGGACTAGCGGGAGGGCCAAGTACGAGCAGTACTTC
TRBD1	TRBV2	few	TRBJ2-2	CASSEVGTGDNGELFF	TGTGCCAGCAGTGAAGTAGGGACAGGGGATAACGGGGAGCTGTTTTTT
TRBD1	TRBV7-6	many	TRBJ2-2	CASSFLGGQAAGELFF	TGTGCCAGCAGCTTCCTAGGGGGACAGGCCGCCGGGGAGCTGTTTTTT
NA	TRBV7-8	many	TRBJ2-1	CASSLFSFEQFF	TGTGCCAGCAGCCTATTTTCCTTTGAGCAGTTCTTC
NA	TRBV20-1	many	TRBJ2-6	CSARRSGANVLTF	TGCAGTGCTAGACGCTCTGGGGCCAACGTCCTGACTTTC
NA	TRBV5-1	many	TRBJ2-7	CASSLGIDRGYEQYF	TGCGCCAGCAGCTTGGGTATAGACAGAGGCTACGAGCAGTACTTC
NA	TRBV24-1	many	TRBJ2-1	CATSGGGRYNEQFF	TGTGCCACCAGCGGAGGGGGTAGGTACAATGAGCAGTTCTTC
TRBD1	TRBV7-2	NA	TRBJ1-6	CASSSVLSRDSDSPLHF	TGTGCCAGCAGCTCAGTGCTGAGTCGGGACAGTGATTCACCCCTCCACTTT